This T cell receptor beta chain comes out of a study of blood T cell repertoires in COVID-19. As for the study in general: PBMCs, B-cell-depleted T cells, or T cells provided the cDNA or gDNA that made up the material.

One Seattle source followed patients from active infection through their disease course. Per the original methods: Amplification with reference gene primers provided the estimates of nucleated cell counts. Sequencing used immunoSEQ multiplex PCR; TCRdb keeps in-frame clones, though not all of them. Clone size and the V and J calls come from that table; the DNA yielded D and trimming. The sample holds around 300,000 clones, roughly 88% seen once. V was cut by 6 bases and J by 0 bases, with 9 bases left in between. This CDR3 spans 14 amino acids. The germline V gene encodes CDR1 SGHTA and CDR2 FQGTGA. The sequence was obtained from a woman aged 25 to 45 with COVID-19, enrolled during active disease. The V and J genes are TRBV7-3 and TRBJ2-1, with a weak D call TRBD1 (6 bases). Sequencing was done on a sample of peripheral blood. CDR3 sequence (DNA): TGTGCCAGCAGTTCAGGGGACTCCTACAATGAGCAGTTCTTC. This gives the protein CASSSGDSYNEQFF.